The 10 T cell receptor beta chains given below trace back to one sample, sequenced in a study of blood T cell repertoires in COVID-19. Measured with immunoSEQ multiplex PCR; TCRdb has only the in-frame clones, and not every one. The repertoire includes 80,000 to 95,000 clones, roughly 84% of them detected once, and roughly 30% sits in the top ten. Material: peripheral blood. The receptors stem from a woman older than 75 with active or convalescent COVID-19.

DNA for the CDR3: TGTGCCAGCAGCAAAGCGTATTTGTCAGCTTTCTTT. This gives the protein CASSKAYLSAFF. The chain has TRBV21-1 and TRBJ1-1. TRBV21-1 is reported as a pseudogene. The CDR3 is 12 residues long.

The V call is TRBV28, the J call TRBJ1-2, with 9 bases that match TRBD1. The CDR3 has 16 amino acids. Losses at the gene ends were 4 bases for V and 0 bases for J; bases not matched to a gene: 6. Germline lookup yields CDR1 MDHEN and CDR2 SYDVKM. The CDR3 loop reads CASSSTGGPSNYGYTF. The CDR3, as DNA: TGTGCCAGCAGTTCAACAGGGGGCCCGTCTAACTATGGCTACACCTTC.

In nucleotides, the CDR3 is TGCGCCAGCAGGGACAGGGAAGTTGCCGGGGAGCTGTTTTTT. This translates into CASRDREVAGELFF. This chain uses TRBV10-2 with TRBJ2-2, with 8 bases fitting TRBD1. Germline CDR1 WSHSY, CDR2 SAAADI. With V trimmed by 6 bases and J by 6 bases, 6 bases remained unmatched. CDR3 size: 14 residues.

In this sample, this clone turned up once. The chain joins TRBV6-2 or TRBV6-3 to TRBJ2-3; 14 positions agree with TRBD2. This CDR3 has 21 residues. Trimming cost V 3 bases and J 2 bases; bases outside gene matches: 16. Germline CDR1 MNHEY, CDR2 SVGEGT. CDR3: CASSYLPLRGTSGGNTDTQYF. The CDR3 coding sequence is TGTGCCAGCAGTTATCTTCCCCTCCGGGGGACTAGCGGGGGAAACACAGATACGCAGTATTTT.

The chain has TRBV11-2 and TRBJ2-3; D ambiguous. V was clipped by 0 bases and J by 3 bases, with 4 bases between them. Germline lookup yields CDR1 SGHAT and CDR2 FQNNGV. The CDR3 has 13 amino acids. The CDR3 sequence is CASSLDSTDTQYF. The CDR3 DNA follows: TGTGCCAGCAGCTTAGATTCGACAGATACGCAGTATTTT.

The chain combines TRBV7-3 with TRBJ2-7; the D gene is possibly TRBD1 (5 bases). V shed 5 bases and J shed 6 bases, with 20 bases lying between them. The CDR3 has 15 residues. Germline V CDR1 and CDR2: SGHTA, FQGTGA. CDR3 protein: CASSPTRQPAGEQYF. The CDR3 region has the DNA TGTGCCAGCAGCCCAACCCGACAGCCAGCAGGCGAGCAGTACTTC.

This clone was seen a handful of times. V usage is TRBV12-3 or TRBV12-4 and J usage is TRBJ1-1; unclear D gene. V was trimmed by 5 bases and J by 7 bases, leaving 14 bases between them. The CDR3 covers 13 residues. The CDR3 nucleotides read TGTGCCAGCAGTCCTCCATTTGAGGATGAAGCTTTCTTT. It codes for CASSPPFEDEAFF.

The V and J genes are TRBV2 and TRBJ2-1, with D tentatively TRBD2 (5 bases). The germline V gene encodes CDR1 SNHLY and CDR2 FYNNEI. With 6 bases removed from V and 10 bases from J, the gap between germline ends came to 13 bases. The CDR3 loop spans 12 amino acids. CDR3 region: CASSPRRSEQFF. CDR3 DNA: TGTGCCAGCAGCCCCAGGAGGAGCGAGCAGTTCTTC.

The CDR3 coding sequence is TGTGCCAGCAGCCAGGCCCAAGAAACAGGTTTGGGGGAGACCCAGTACTTC. Its protein product is CASSQAQETGLGETQYF. This chain uses TRBV3-1 (or the pseudogene TRBV3-2) with TRBJ2-5; possible D gene TRBD1, 5 bases. V shed 3 bases and J shed 5 bases, with 22 bases lying between them. Germline V gives CDR1 LGHDT, CDR2 YNNKEL (reference sequence). This CDR3 is 17 amino acids long.

V is TRBV24-1 and J is TRBJ1-4; maybe TRBD1 (6 bases). V was shortened by 6 bases and J by 8 bases, with 12 bases between the two germline ends. Germline-derived CDR1 and CDR2 are KGHDR and SFDVKD. This CDR3 contains 13 residues. This CDR3 reads CATSPTGSEKLFF. The CDR3 DNA is TGTGCCACCAGTCCCACAGGGAGCGAAAAACTGTTTTTT.